Listed here are 29 T cell receptor beta chains from one sample, sequenced in a study of beta chain features in type 1 diabetes. Of the isolated RNA, all was reverse transcribed, and so the sequenced material was expressed TCRB transcripts. Here immunoSEQ multiplex PCR was the method, and the copy in TCRdb shows in-frame clones only, minus some. The sample includes 300,000 to 450,000 clones, about 19% of them seen just once. The sequenced material came from naive CD4+ T cells from blood. All receptors come from a woman between 18 and 29 years old in good health.

This sequence joins TRBV11-2 and TRBJ2-3; tentatively, D is TRBD2 (6 bases). Germline lookup yields CDR1 SGHAT and CDR2 FQNNGV. The V and J ends lost 1 base and 6 bases respectively, with 17 bases between them. CDR3 length equals 16 residues. CDR3 region: CASSLAPGGIGDTQYF. CDR3 in DNA: TGTGCCAGCAGCTTAGCTCCGGGCGGGATTGGGGATACGCAGTATTTT.

This chain links TRBV5-1 with TRBJ2-5, with TRBD2 matching over 9 bases. The CDR3 sequence is 16 residues long. Unmatched junction bases numbered 8, after V lost 0 bases and J lost 5 bases. Per germline, CDR1 SGHRS and CDR2 YFSETQ. CDR3 DNA: TGCGCCAGCAGCTTGGATCGCGGGAGGGCCAGTGAGACCCAGTACTTC. Protein product: CASSLDRGRASETQYF.

CDR3 nucleotide sequence: TGTGCCAGCTCACCCCCGGACAGGGAATCACCCCTCCACTTT. Protein: CASSPPDRESPLHF. This chain joins TRBV18 and TRBJ1-6; 8 nucleotides line up with TRBD1. This CDR3 has 14 amino acids. Looked up from germline, CDR1 is KGHSH and CDR2 is LQKENI. Trimming removed 3 bases from V and 10 bases from J; junction bases left unmatched: 5.

This clone was counted between two and nine times. This sequence joins TRBV16 and TRBJ1-2; 7 bases are a match to TRBD1. J lost 6 bases, V lost 3 bases, and 4 bases had no gene match. Germline values: CDR1 KGHSY, CDR2 FQNENV. The CDR3 spans 13 residues. CDR3 DNA: TGTGCCAGCAGCCACCCTGACAGGGATGGCTACACCTTC. Protein: CASSHPDRDGYTF.

This clone has more than one count but fewer than ten. The V and J genes are TRBV29-1 and TRBJ2-2, with 8 bases fitting TRBD1. Germline V lookup: CDR1 SQVTM, CDR2 ANQGSEA. V lost 7 bases to trimming and J lost 4 bases; unmatched junction nucleotides: 5. CDR3 size: 13 residues. The DNA for the CDR3 is TGCAGCGGTTATCAGGGGGCCACCGGGGAGCTGTTTTTT. It encodes CSGYQGATGELFF.

This clone occurred a few times. The V gene is TRBV4-1, the J gene TRBJ1-5, with D possibly being TRBD1 (5 bases). Germline-derived CDR1 and CDR2 are MGHRA and YSYEKL. Trimming took off 2 bases at V and 2 bases at J, with 28 bases between the two ends. The CDR3 is 21 amino acids. CDR3 amino acids: CASSQSLLGGRDVEGNQPQHF. The CDR3 nucleotides are TGCGCCAGCAGCCAATCCCTCCTGGGGGGGAGGGACGTCGAAGGCAATCAGCCCCAGCATTTT.

The V and J genes are TRBV30 and TRBJ1-4; D is ambiguous. The germline V gene encodes CDR1 GTSNPN and CDR2 SVGIG (reference sequence). This CDR3 comprises 13 residues. V shed 7 bases and J shed 7 bases, with 16 bases lying between them. The CDR3 loop is CASLGIAGEKLFF. The CDR3 DNA follows: TGTGCCTCTCTGGGCATTGCCGGTGAAAAACTGTTTTTT.

The rearrangement links TRBV5-1 to TRBJ2-3, with D hard to call. The CDR3 totals 13 residues. The germline CDR1 and CDR2 sequences are SGHRS and YFSETQ. The V and J ends lost 4 bases and 5 bases respectively, with 11 bases between them. This chain's CDR3 is CASSPPLVDTQYF. The CDR3 DNA is TGCGCCAGCAGCCCGCCATTAGTAGATACGCAGTATTTT.

This clone was counted between two and nine times. The same CDR3 can be traced to other DNA sequences in this sample. The CDR3 spells CASSYSGGLGTDTQYF. The CDR3 DNA follows: TGTGCCAGCAGTTACTCTGGGGGACTCGGCACAGATACGCAGTATTTT. This chain links TRBV6-5 with TRBJ2-3, with D perhaps matching TRBD2 (6 bases). Germline V gene data show CDR1 as MNHEY and CDR2 as SVGAGI. The CDR3 totals 16 residues. V lost 0 bases and J 1 base, leaving 11 bases between the germline ends.

The V call is TRBV11-2, the J call TRBJ2-7, with 7 bases matching TRBD1. V shed 2 bases, J shed 7 bases, and the junction held 17 bases outside the gene matches. This CDR3 has 17 residues. Germline CDR1 SGHAT, CDR2 FQNNGV. The CDR3 DNA reads TGTGCCAGCAGCTTACTTCAGTCGGGTAGACAGGGAAGGGAGCAGTACTTC. It yields the protein CASSLLQSGRQGREQYF.

The chain links TRBV2 to TRBJ2-7, with 10 bases fitting TRBD1. V shed 4 bases, J shed 3 bases, and the junction held 3 bases outside the gene matches. This CDR3 spans 14 amino acids. Germline CDR1 reads SNHLY; CDR2 reads FYNNEI. The CDR3 here is CASSGRTGGYEQYF. The CDR3, as DNA: TGTGCCAGCAGTGGACGGACAGGGGGCTACGAGCAGTACTTC.

The chain joins TRBV5-6 to TRBJ1-2, with D perhaps TRBD1 (5 bases). Germline V lookup: CDR1 SGHDT, CDR2 YYEEEE. The CDR3 sequence is 14 residues long. Trimming removed 4 bases from V and 4 bases from J, with 14 bases in between. The CDR3 nucleotides are TGTGCCAGCAGCCATGGGGGGGAGCGCTATGGCTACACCTTC. Its translation: CASSHGGERYGYTF.

This clone was observed a handful of times. V is TRBV7-9 and J is TRBJ1-4; D is unclear. The V and J ends lost 5 bases and 8 bases respectively, with 6 bases between them. There are 11 residues in the CDR3. Germline values: CDR1 SEHNR, CDR2 FQNEAQ (reference sequence). CDR3: CASSQNEKLFF. CDR3 coding DNA: TGTGCCAGCAGCCAGAACGAAAAACTGTTTTTT.

This clone occurred a few times. The genes are TRBV15 and TRBJ1-5; D not resolved. Germline loops: CDR1 LNHNV, CDR2 YYDKDF (reference sequence). CDR3 length: 11 residues. Trimming removed 1 base from V and 9 bases from J, with 4 bases in between. The CDR3 here is CATSRAGPQHF. The CDR3 coding sequence is TGTGCCACCAGCAGAGCCGGGCCCCAGCATTTT.

The chain uses TRBV2 and TRBJ1-2; 8 nucleotides agree with TRBD1. The V gene end was trimmed by 8 bases and the J gene end by 2 bases; junction bases not matched to a gene: 4. The CDR3 sequence is 13 residues long. CDR1 is SNHLY and CDR2 is FYNNEI in the germline V gene. CDR3 coding DNA: TGTGCCAGCGCCAGACAGGGGAACTATGGCTACACCTTC. It codes for CASARQGNYGYTF.

The rearrangement uses TRBV11-2 and TRBJ1-2; D is possibly TRBD1 (5 bases). The CDR3 has 16 residues. The V and J ends lost 5 bases and 4 bases respectively, with 20 bases between them. Germline V gene sequence: CDR1 SGHAT, CDR2 FQNNGV. CDR3 region: CASSPDPGTSVYGYTF. The CDR3 DNA sequence: TGTGCCAGCAGCCCGGACCCCGGGACTTCCGTCTATGGCTACACCTTC.

The chain uses TRBV4-3 and TRBJ1-6; TRBD1 agrees at 7 bases. CDR3 length: 17 amino acids. V lost 6 bases to trimming and J lost 7 bases; unmatched junction nucleotides: 15. Germline V gene data show CDR1 as LGHNA and CDR2 as YSLEER. The CDR3 nucleotides are TGCGCCAGCAGTTCCGGATCCGGGACAGCATTAAATTCACCCCTCCACTTT. Its protein product is CASSSGSGTALNSPLHF.

This clone was picked up a small number of times. The chain is built from TRBV29-1 and TRBJ1-2; unclear D gene. The germline V gene encodes CDR1 SQVTM and CDR2 ANQGSEA. Trimming took off 7 bases at V and 6 bases at J, with 15 bases between the two ends. The CDR3 is made up of 12 amino acids. The CDR3 reads CSGWRNPDGYTF. In DNA, the CDR3 is TGCAGCGGTTGGAGGAACCCGGATGGCTACACCTTC.

The chain is built from TRBV29-1 and TRBJ2-1, with TRBD2 matching over 9 bases. Germline V CDR1 and CDR2: SQVTM, ANQGSEA. Trimming took 2 bases from V and 4 from J; bases not matched to a gene: 6. CDR3 length: 15 amino acids. This CDR3 reads CSVEPAGGRYNEQFF. The CDR3, as DNA: TGCAGCGTTGAACCAGCGGGGGGTCGGTACAATGAGCAGTTCTTC.

The chain couples TRBV29-1 to TRBJ2-3; D uncertain. Germline CDR1 and CDR2: SQVTM and ANQGSEA. The CDR3 spans 11 residues. V lost 6 bases and J 5 bases, leaving 9 bases between the germline ends. CDR3 in DNA: TGCAGCGTCCTTCGCGTAGATACGCAGTATTTT. This sequence encodes CSVLRVDTQYF.

The J gene is TRBJ1-5, the V gene TRBV30; the D gene is possibly TRBD1 (6 bases). V lost 1 base to trimming and J lost 7 bases, with 20 bases between them. Germline V lookup: CDR1 GTSNPN, CDR2 SVGIG (reference sequence). The CDR3 is 16 amino acids. The CDR3 loop is CAWSGPDSTGNQPQHF. CDR3 coding DNA: TGTGCCTGGAGTGGGCCCGATTCAACAGGGAACCAGCCCCAGCATTTT.

The V call is TRBV7-2, the J call TRBJ2-7; TRBD2 matches at 7 bases. Germline lookup yields CDR1 SGHTA and CDR2 FQGNSA. After removal of 1 base from V and 1 base from J, the junction contained 1 base not matched to a gene. The CDR3 spans 14 residues. The CDR3 region is CASSLGGGSYEQYF. The CDR3 DNA follows: TGTGCCAGCAGCTTAGGGGGGGGATCCTACGAGCAGTACTTC.

This clone was seen only a few times. V usage is TRBV25-1 and J usage is TRBJ2-7; 7 nucleotides line up with TRBD1. Germline CDR1 reads MGHDK; CDR2 reads SYGVNS. The junction had 4 bases not matched to a gene; V was cut back by 6 bases and J by 2 bases. This CDR3 spans 13 amino acids. CDR3 loop: CASSEQGTYEQYF. The CDR3 region has the DNA TGTGCCAGCAGCGAACAGGGGACCTACGAGCAGTACTTC.

This sequence joins TRBV5-6 and TRBJ2-5, with D maybe TRBD1 (5 bases). CDR1 is SGHDT, CDR2 YYEEEE, per germline. Trimming took off 4 bases at V and 7 bases at J, with 14 bases between the two ends. The CDR3 runs to 13 residues. CDR3 amino acids: CASSPMTEGTQYF. Written as DNA, the CDR3 is TGTGCCAGCAGCCCGATGACAGAAGGGACCCAGTACTTC.

For this clone: Other nucleotide sequences from this sample produce the same CDR3. The chain combines TRBV5-1 with TRBJ1-1; weak D call: TRBD1 (5 bases). V lost 0 bases and J 1 base, leaving 10 bases between the germline ends. CDR1 SGHRS and CDR2 YFSETQ come from the germline V gene. This CDR3 spans 15 amino acids. CDR3 sequence reads: CASSLEGQPNTEAFF. CDR3 nucleotide sequence: TGCGCCAGCAGCTTGGAGGGGCAGCCGAACACTGAAGCTTTCTTT.

In this sample, this clone turned up a few times. The V and J genes are TRBV4-3 and TRBJ1-3; possibly TRBD1 for D (6 bases). Trimming shortened V by 0 bases and J by 7 bases, and 10 bases separated the two germline ends. Germline-derived CDR1 and CDR2 are LGHNA and YSLEER. The CDR3 has 14 residues. The CDR3 sequence: CASSQDVRGNTIYF. The CDR3 region has the DNA TGCGCCAGCAGCCAAGATGTGAGGGGGAACACCATATATTTT.

There are a few counts of this clone. This sequence joins TRBV7-8 and TRBJ2-7; maybe TRBD2 (5 bases). The V and J ends lost 1 base and 2 bases respectively, with 9 bases between them. The CDR3 totals 14 residues. Germline V lookup: CDR1 SGHVS, CDR2 FQNEAQ. CDR3 amino acids: CASSLVVGTYEQYF. CDR3 DNA sequence: TGTGCCAGCAGCTTAGTCGTCGGGACCTACGAGCAGTACTTC.

This chain connects TRBV5-8 to TRBJ1-4; D unclear. CDR1 SGHTS and CDR2 YDEGEE come from the germline V gene. V was clipped by 10 bases and J by 4 bases, with 14 bases between them. The CDR3 contains 13 residues. CDR3 nucleotide sequence: TGTGCCTCGGAGGCGTGGGGTAATGAAAAACTGTTTTTT. Amino acids: CASEAWGNEKLFF.

The chain combines TRBV7-3 with TRBJ1-5; unclear D gene. Germline CDR1 and CDR2: SGHTA and FQGTGA. CDR3 length equals 15 residues. Trimming stripped 8 bases from V and 2 bases from J, with 16 bases between. The CDR3 DNA reads as TGTGCCAGCTGGCGACCGGGGAGGGGCAATCAGCCCCAGCATTTT. Its translation is CASWRPGRGNQPQHF.